Listed here is a single T cell receptor beta chain. Germline-derived CDR1 and CDR2 are SGHRS and YFSETQ. CDR3 size: 15 residues. The V end lost 1 base, the J end lost 9 bases, and 20 bases lay between the germline ends. These data belong to a study of blood T cell repertoires in COVID-19. For the study at large: The United States, Italy and Spain were the sources of the acute and convalescent COVID-19 samples.

Clones were sequenced by immunoSEQ multiplex PCR, and TCRdb holds only the in-frame ones, with some missing. The sample consists of hundreds of thousands of clones, around 88% of them appearing once. This clonotype was obtained from a woman in her 30s who had recovered from COVID-19. The material sequenced was peripheral blood. This rearrangement joins TRBV5-1 to TRBJ2-7, with a tentative D call TRBD2 (6 bases). The CDR3 loop is CASSLMREAQAVQYF. The CDR3, as DNA: TGCGCCAGCAGCTTGATGAGGGAGGCCCAGGCGGTGCAGTACTTC.